Listed below are T cell receptor beta chains from one sample, sequenced in a study of OX40 agonist ivuxolimab in advanced cancers. TCRdb keeps only in-frame clones here, not all; method: immunoSEQ multiplex PCR. Seen here are 35,000 to 50,000 clones, about nine tenths observed once, and the top ten hold 0.85% to 1.1%. Material: CD4+ or CD8+ T cells sorted from blood, obtained in a trial of the OX40 agonist ivuxolimab. These receptor sequences come from an adult with an advanced solid tumor such as melanoma, head and neck, liver or kidney cancer. Each CDR3 is given with its conserved first and last residue. Each record gives: D gene, clone size, J gene, V gene, CDR3 protein, CDR3 DNA. A D gene is named only where the DNA matches it firmly. Where a row states a size, it is once, few, many or the class of an expanded clone; other rows omit it.

d_call: -; clone_size: few; j_call: TRBJ2-3; v_call: TRBV27; cdr3_aa: CASSPQGRTTDTQYF; cdr3_nt: TGTGCCAGCAGCCCCCAGGGGAGGACCACAGATACGCAGTATTTT
d_call: TRBD2; clone_size: -; j_call: TRBJ2-2; v_call: TRBV4-3; cdr3_aa: CASSRRLAGNTGELFF; cdr3_nt: TGCGCCAGCAGCCGTAGACTAGCGGGAAACACCGGGGAGCTGTTTTTT
d_call: TRBD1; clone_size: -; j_call: TRBJ1-4; v_call: TRBV27; cdr3_aa: CASRGGPGQTFNEKLFF; cdr3_nt: TGTGCCAGCAGAGGAGGACCGGGACAGACCTTTAATGAAAAACTGTTTTTT
d_call: TRBD2; clone_size: few; j_call: TRBJ2-1; v_call: TRBV7-2; cdr3_aa: CASSELAQPVSNEQFF; cdr3_nt: TGTGCCAGCAGCGAACTAGCGCAACCTGTAAGCAATGAGCAGTTCTTC
d_call: -; clone_size: -; j_call: TRBJ1-3; v_call: TRBV5-1; cdr3_aa: CASSEQGNTIYF; cdr3_nt: TGCGCCAGCAGTGAGCAAGGAAACACCATATATTTT
d_call: -; clone_size: -; j_call: TRBJ2-5; v_call: TRBV7-2; cdr3_aa: CASSFSGETQYF; cdr3_nt: TGTGCCAGCAGCTTCTCCGGGGAGACCCAGTACTTC
d_call: -; clone_size: -; j_call: TRBJ2-3; v_call: TRBV5-1; cdr3_aa: CASSLESDPSTDTQYF; cdr3_nt: TGCGCCAGCAGCTTGGAGAGCGACCCTAGCACAGATACGCAGTATTTT
d_call: -; clone_size: few; j_call: TRBJ2-2; v_call: TRBV7-3; cdr3_aa: CASSLTRIGELFF; cdr3_nt: TGTGCCAGCAGCTTAACCCGCATCGGGGAGCTGTTTTTT
d_call: -; clone_size: once; j_call: TRBJ2-5; v_call: TRBV19; cdr3_aa: CASSLNRDHQETQYF; cdr3_nt: TGTGCCAGTAGTTTAAACCGGGACCACCAAGAGACCCAGTACTTC
d_call: TRBD2; clone_size: -; j_call: TRBJ2-1; v_call: TRBV7-3; cdr3_aa: CASSASGTSGHEQFF; cdr3_nt: TGTGCCAGCAGCGCCTCCGGGACTAGCGGTCATGAGCAGTTCTTC
d_call: -; clone_size: -; j_call: TRBJ1-5; v_call: TRBV18; cdr3_aa: CASSDATGSNQPQHF; cdr3_nt: TGTGCCAGCTCGGACGCGACAGGAAGCAATCAGCCCCAGCATTTT
d_call: -; clone_size: -; j_call: TRBJ1-5; v_call: TRBV7-9; cdr3_aa: CASSLGPYSNQPQHF; cdr3_nt: TGTGCCAGCAGCTTAGGGCCCTATAGCAATCAGCCCCAGCATTTT
d_call: -; clone_size: -; j_call: TRBJ1-5; v_call: TRBV15; cdr3_aa: CATSSQPWTNMEPQHF; cdr3_nt: TGTGCCACCAGCAGCCAGCCATGGACTAACATGGAGCCCCAGCATTTT
d_call: -; clone_size: -; j_call: TRBJ2-1; v_call: TRBV30; cdr3_aa: CAWNLRTDRQFF; cdr3_nt: TGTGCCTGGAACCTCCGGACTGATCGGCAGTTCTTC
d_call: -; clone_size: -; j_call: TRBJ2-3; v_call: TRBV28; cdr3_aa: CASTFRDTQYF; cdr3_nt: TGTGCCAGCACCTTCCGAGATACGCAGTATTTT
d_call: -; clone_size: -; j_call: TRBJ2-5; v_call: TRBV5-8; cdr3_aa: CASSPPGTGNQETQYF; cdr3_nt: TGTGCCAGCAGCCCGCCCGGGACGGGGAACCAAGAGACCCAGTACTTC
d_call: TRBD1; clone_size: -; j_call: TRBJ1-3; v_call: TRBV7-9; cdr3_aa: CASSLRGQGMGLPGNTIYF; cdr3_nt: TGTGCCAGCAGCTTGCGGGGACAGGGGATGGGCCTGCCTGGAAACACCATATATTTT
d_call: TRBD1; clone_size: -; j_call: TRBJ2-7; v_call: TRBV7-2; cdr3_aa: CASSRGQVRIYEQYF; cdr3_nt: TGTGCCAGCAGCCGAGGACAGGTGAGGATCTACGAGCAGTACTTC
d_call: TRBD1; clone_size: -; j_call: TRBJ2-5; v_call: TRBV4-2; cdr3_aa: CASSPGQGQQETQYF; cdr3_nt: TGTGCCAGCAGCCCCGGACAGGGGCAGCAAGAGACCCAGTACTTC
d_call: TRBD1; clone_size: -; j_call: TRBJ2-3; v_call: TRBV29-1; cdr3_aa: CSVDPGQGAGTQYF; cdr3_nt: TGCAGCGTCGATCCGGGACAGGGGGCAGGTACGCAGTATTTT
d_call: -; clone_size: -; j_call: TRBJ2-3; v_call: TRBV5-1; cdr3_aa: CASSRTGTDTQYF; cdr3_nt: TGCGCCAGCAGCCGGACAGGCACAGATACGCAGTATTTT
d_call: TRBD2; clone_size: once; j_call: TRBJ2-1; v_call: TRBV2; cdr3_aa: CASMQTSGPRNNEQFF; cdr3_nt: TGTGCCAGCATGCAGACTAGCGGGCCTAGGAACAATGAGCAGTTCTTC
d_call: -; clone_size: -; j_call: TRBJ2-7; v_call: TRBV6-1; cdr3_aa: CASSVGAGVYEQYF; cdr3_nt: TGTGCCAGCAGTGTGGGGGCCGGTGTCTACGAGCAGTACTTC
d_call: -; clone_size: -; j_call: TRBJ2-3; v_call: TRBV5-4; cdr3_aa: CASSAPSRTDTQYF; cdr3_nt: TGTGCCAGCAGCGCCCCCTCCCGCACAGATACGCAGTATTTT
d_call: TRBD2; clone_size: once; j_call: TRBJ2-3; v_call: TRBV7-2; cdr3_aa: CASSHRVAGGTDTQYF; cdr3_nt: TGTGCCAGCAGCCACCGGGTAGCGGGAGGCACAGATACGCAGTATTTT
d_call: TRBD1; clone_size: -; j_call: TRBJ2-6; v_call: TRBV29-1; cdr3_aa: CSVSGTGSSGANVLTF; cdr3_nt: TGCAGCGTTTCCGGGACAGGCAGCTCTGGGGCCAACGTCCTGACTTTC
d_call: -; clone_size: -; j_call: TRBJ2-3; v_call: TRBV5-1; cdr3_aa: CASSLVGTKGTDTQYF; cdr3_nt: TGCGCCAGCAGCTTGGTTGGTACTAAGGGCACAGATACGCAGTATTTT
d_call: -; clone_size: -; j_call: TRBJ1-3; v_call: TRBV5-8; cdr3_aa: CASSLKGDGNTIYF; cdr3_nt: TGTGCCAGCAGCTTGAAAGGGGATGGAAACACCATATATTTT
d_call: TRBD1; clone_size: -; j_call: TRBJ2-7; v_call: TRBV6-6; cdr3_aa: CASSYPGTGIYEQYF; cdr3_nt: TGTGCCAGCAGTTACCCCGGGACAGGGATCTACGAGCAGTACTTC
d_call: -; clone_size: -; j_call: TRBJ2-1; v_call: TRBV5-4; cdr3_aa: CASTRTGYSYNEQFF; cdr3_nt: TGTGCCAGCACTCGAACAGGCTACTCCTACAATGAGCAGTTCTTC
d_call: TRBD2; clone_size: -; j_call: TRBJ2-1; v_call: TRBV27; cdr3_aa: CASSSPGLAAKSYNEQFF; cdr3_nt: TGTGCCAGCAGTTCCCCCGGACTAGCGGCTAAATCCTACAATGAGCAGTTCTTC
d_call: -; clone_size: -; j_call: TRBJ2-3; v_call: TRBV10-2; cdr3_aa: CASSEQVIAFSDTQYF; cdr3_nt: TGCGCCAGCAGTGAACAGGTGATAGCTTTCTCAGATACGCAGTATTTT
d_call: -; clone_size: -; j_call: TRBJ1-1; v_call: TRBV5-1; cdr3_aa: CASSLGQGRDTEAFF; cdr3_nt: TGCGCCAGCAGCTTGGGACAAGGTAGGGACACTGAAGCTTTCTTT
d_call: -; clone_size: once; j_call: TRBJ2-1; v_call: TRBV7-8; cdr3_aa: CASSSWTDNEQFF; cdr3_nt: TGTGCCAGCAGCTCCTGGACGGACAATGAGCAGTTCTTC
d_call: -; clone_size: -; j_call: TRBJ2-5; v_call: TRBV29-1; cdr3_aa: CSVAVGRGRETQYF; cdr3_nt: TGCAGCGTTGCGGTTGGCAGGGGGAGGGAGACCCAGTACTTC
d_call: -; clone_size: -; j_call: TRBJ1-1; v_call: TRBV5-4; cdr3_aa: CASSQTNRENTEAFF; cdr3_nt: TGTGCCAGCAGCCAGACGAACAGGGAGAACACTGAAGCTTTCTTT
d_call: TRBD1; clone_size: -; j_call: TRBJ2-3; v_call: TRBV9; cdr3_aa: CASSVTGTGVSTDTQYF; cdr3_nt: TGTGCCAGCAGCGTCACCGGGACAGGGGTTAGCACAGATACGCAGTATTTT